This T cell receptor (beta chain) was found in a study of CD8+ T cells in alopecia areata (dated by TCRdb to the late 2010s). Looking at the study overall: The treated patients, all with moderate-to-severe alopecia areata, were enrolled in an open-label pilot trial of oral tofacitinib given at 5 to 10 mg twice daily. Patients received tofacitinib for 6 to 18 months and were then followed off drug for 6 months to check for delayed response and recurrence. The study used high-throughput TCRbeta sequencing to examine T cell clonal expansion in alopecia areata, in both the C3H/HeJ mouse model and human patients. In humans, TCRbeta sequencing was performed on scalp tissue and on sorted CD4+ and CD8+ peripheral blood T cells from healthy controls and from patients with patchy or totalis/universalis alopecia areata. Biopsies were taken from tofacitinib-treated patients at baseline and again at 4 and 24 weeks into treatment, and several of those patients also had a later scalp biopsy. Scalp clonality was compared across normal scalp (n=4), patchy alopecia areata scalp (n=8), and alopecia totalis/universalis scalp (n=8). The RNA source kit depended on sample type: the PAXgene miRNA kit for fixed scalp, the miRNeasy kit for PBMCs, and the RNeasy kit for mouse skin. TCRbeta CDR3 regions were amplified by immunoSEQ multiplex PCR with 35 Vbeta forward and 13 Jbeta reverse primers. Findings and caveats that apply to the study as a whole: Shared TCR sequences between patients were less evident than in mice, which may be partly attributable to HLA diversity in the patient population. Unlike mouse skin, where gammadelta T cells dominate, normal human skin contains resident alphabeta T cells that get sequenced too, which complicates analysis of the scalp TCR repertoire. Compared with normal scalp, lesional scalp, particularly in alopecia totalis/universalis, had higher clonality and more expanded CD8+ clones, which suggests antigenic drive.

Trimming removed 4 bases from V and 7 bases from J, leaving 20 bases between the germline ends. Spanning cysteine to phenylalanine, the CDR3 consists of 16 amino acids. Only the CDR3 portion is preserved as DNA: 48 bases, with reading frame beginning at the first base. The germline V gene yields MGHRA for CDR1 and YSYEKL for CDR2. The library came from the immunoSEQ multiplex PCR assay. For TCR sequencing, RNA was extracted from every sample and reverse transcribed into cDNA to serve as template. First-strand cDNA was synthesized using SuperScript III with a 2:1 mix of oligo-dT and random hexamers. Amplification bias was assessed with a synthetic immune receptor repertoire, and residual bias was removed computationally. The published analysis was carried out like this. Raw reads were preprocessed to remove errors, and CDR3 was defined by IMGT conventions from the conserved cysteine to phenylalanine. Clonality was computed by normalizing Shannon entropy by log2 of the number of productive unique TCRs and subtracting the result from 1. Whether each scalp clone was CD4 or CD8 was inferred by checking scalp TCRbeta sequences against the CD4 and CD8 repertoires from sorted blood. TCRdb provides this immuneACCESS table in a form limited to in-frame rearrangements. Some clones are lacking; in checked studies, under half of them reflect an unresolved V gene, and why the rest are absent is not known. V and J calls plus clone size are reproduced from that table; the DNA served to infer D and trimming. This sample comprises hundreds of thousands of clones, approximately 52% of them detected only once. Under 0.5% of the sample belongs to the ten largest clones.

Notes on this clone: Its antigen specificity is not known. The input lacks base qualities; no much larger clone sits a single base away.

This sample's time point label indicates: baseline before oral tofacitinib. From alopecia areata patients, peripheral blood was collected along with lesional scalp punch biopsies. After PBMCs were isolated by density centrifugation and stained for CD3, CD4 and CD8, a FACSAria was used to sort CD4+ and CD8+ T cells. This sequence was found in a human donor with alopecia areata. The source material was CD4+ T cells sorted from blood, sampled at week 0. The rearranged segments are TRBV4-1 and TRBJ2-4; TRBD2 is a weak D gene call, 5 bases matching. The CDR3 is CASSPLALVPRNIQYF. The nucleotide sequence reads TGCGCCAGCAGCCCCCTCGCACTAGTACCAAGGAACATTCAGTACTTC.